This T cell receptor (beta chain) was retrieved from a study of OX40 agonist ivuxolimab in advanced cancers. Looking at the study overall: Mean age about 60 years, range 23 to 79; 82.7% male.

Measured with immunoSEQ multiplex PCR; TCRdb has only the in-frame clones, and not every one. The table lists about 41,000 clones, around 87% of them singletons. This clone was found once. CDR3 length equals 16 residues. V was pared by 0 bases and J by 1 base, with 11 bases between. Germline V CDR1 and CDR2: LGHNA, YNFKEQ. This sequence originates from an adult with an advanced solid tumor such as melanoma, head and neck, liver or kidney cancer. The sequencing used CD4+ or CD8+ T cells sorted from blood, collected in a trial of the OX40 agonist ivuxolimab. The gene calls are TRBV4-2 and TRBJ2-3; D perhaps matches TRBD1 (6 bases). The CDR3 spells CASSQDNSGGTDTQYF. CDR3 nucleotide sequence: TGTGCCAGCAGCCAAGATAACTCAGGGGGCACAGATACGCAGTATTTT.